Given below is one T cell receptor (beta chain) in context. These data come from a study of beta chain features in type 1 diabetes. Germline lookup yields CDR1 SGHDT and CDR2 YYEEEE. Trimming cost V 7 bases and J 2 bases; bases outside gene matches: 12. The CDR3 spans 16 residues. Investigators reverse transcribed all isolated RNA, so they sequenced expressed TCRB transcripts. Only in-frame clones appear in the TCRdb table, and some are missing; sequencing was by immunoSEQ multiplex PCR. The sample has tens of thousands of clones, 50% seen once. What was sequenced was stem cell memory CD4+ T cells from blood. The receptor was isolated from a young woman in good health. This chain uses TRBV5-6 with TRBJ2-3; 8 bases are a match to TRBD1. The CDR3: CASGPTGQAFTDTQYF. In DNA form, the CDR3 reads TGTGCCAGCGGACCTACGGGACAGGCCTTCACAGATACGCAGTATTTT.